The text below deals with one T cell receptor (beta chain). The sample is drawn from a study of blood T cell repertoires in COVID-19. For the study at large: The origin of the acute and convalescent COVID-19 samples was the United States, Italy and Spain. T cells, B-cell-depleted T cells, or PBMCs provided the cDNA or gDNA that served as material.

The germline V gene has CDR1 SNHLY and CDR2 FYNNEI. This CDR3 has 16 residues. V lost 0 bases and J 2 bases, leaving 11 bases between the germline ends. Authors' analysis steps: Reference gene primer amplification in the assay estimated nucleated cell counts. Profiled with immunoSEQ multiplex PCR; TCRdb holds only in-frame clones, not every one. V and J calls and clone size are copied from that table; D and trimming were computed from the DNA. This repertoire shows roughly 200,000 clones, around 80% found once; its top ten account for 10% to 15%. What was sequenced was peripheral blood. This clonotype was obtained from a woman aged 80 or older with COVID-19, enrolled during active disease. The rearrangement links TRBV2 to TRBJ1-3, with a tentative D call TRBD1 (6 bases). The chain's CDR3 is CASSEARAGAGNTIYF. The DNA for the CDR3 is TGTGCCAGCAGTGAAGCAAGGGCAGGGGCTGGAAACACCATATATTTT.